This T cell receptor (beta chain) was recorded in a study of CD8+CD57+ T cells in acquired aplastic anemia. CDR3 and TCR beta VDJ profiling relied on genomic DNA as the template. One entry per CDR3 protein results from TCRdb running MiXCR on the reads. The sample has some 190,000 distinct CDR3 sequences, approximately 46% seen once; the top ten hold approximately 2.9%. What was sequenced was sorted CD4+, CD8+, or CD8+CD57+ T cells (not recorded which) from PBMCs. The TCR was taken from a human donor in good health.

The CDR3 DNA reads as TGTGCCATCAGTGCGCTGGACGCCACCGGGGAGCTGTTTTTT. This sequence encodes CAISALDATGELFF. The chain joins TRBV10-3 to TRBJ2-2; the D is unclear. Deletions cut 4 bases from V and 4 bases from J, with 10 bases between. CDR1 and CDR2 from the germline V gene are ENHRY and SYGVKD. The CDR3 totals 14 residues.